This note documents a single T cell receptor beta chain sequence. The antigen is not known. Germline CDR1 reads SQVTM; CDR2 reads ANQGSEA. V lost 4 bases, J lost 5 bases, and 14 bases lay in between. The CDR3 is 13 residues long. The data originate from a study of blood T cells in healthy people across ages. Across the study: Per every two T cells, about one barcoded beta molecule was captured by template switching.

Study findings and constraints: With age, beta diversity per million T cells declined roughly linearly, significantly by approximately 40.

Next came a second PCR, run for about 6 to 12 cycles, which used a sample-barcoded 5' primer along with a J-beta primer mix. TCRdb itself ran the 5' RACE reads through MiXCR, one entry per CDR3 protein. Seen here are under 700,000 distinct CDR3 sequences, around 24% observed once, and the top ten hold approximately 10%. Each sample had at least 6.5 million PBMCs isolated. The data also belong to a second study, concerning T cells of mothers and their children.

The sequenced sample consisted of blood. The receptor was isolated from a boy aged 5-17 years in good health. The chain couples TRBV29-1 to TRBJ2-5; D could derive from TRBD1 or TRBD2 (6 bases each). The CDR3 DNA follows: TGCAGCGTTGGGGGGGCAGGGGACGAGACCCAGTACTTC. It encodes CSVGGAGDETQYF.